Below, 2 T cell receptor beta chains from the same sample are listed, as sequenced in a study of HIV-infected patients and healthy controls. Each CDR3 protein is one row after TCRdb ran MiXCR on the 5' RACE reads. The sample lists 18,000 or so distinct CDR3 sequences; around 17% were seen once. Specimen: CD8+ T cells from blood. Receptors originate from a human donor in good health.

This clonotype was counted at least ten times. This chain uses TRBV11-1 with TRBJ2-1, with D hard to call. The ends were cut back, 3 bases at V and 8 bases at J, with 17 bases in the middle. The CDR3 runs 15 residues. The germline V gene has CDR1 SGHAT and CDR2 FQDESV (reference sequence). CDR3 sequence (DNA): TGTGCCAGCAGCTTCGACCGATCCTCCATCTATGAGCAGTTCTTC. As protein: CASSFDRSSIYEQFF. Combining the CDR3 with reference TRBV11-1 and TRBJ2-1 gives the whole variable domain EAEVAQSPRYKITEKSQAVAFWCDPISGHATLYWYRQILGQGPELLVQFQDESVVDDSQLPKDRFSAERLKGVDSTLKIQPAELGDSAMYLCASSFDRSSIYEQFFGPGTRLTVL.

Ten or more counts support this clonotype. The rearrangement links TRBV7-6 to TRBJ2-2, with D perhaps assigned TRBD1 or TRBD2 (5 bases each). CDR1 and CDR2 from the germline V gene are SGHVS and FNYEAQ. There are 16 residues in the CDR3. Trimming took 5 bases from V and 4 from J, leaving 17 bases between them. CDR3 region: CASSPAVSGTTGELFF. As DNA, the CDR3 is TGTGCCAGCAGCCCAGCGGTGTCCGGGACCACCGGGGAGCTGTTTTTT.